A single sample gave rise to the 6 T cell receptor beta chains below, sequenced in a study of cytomegalovirus exposure and HLA in healthy donors. PCR was performed using 60 Vbeta and 13 Jbeta primers. The repertoire was sequenced with immunoSEQ multiplex PCR; TCRdb's copy has only in-frame clones and lacks some. The sample lists about 120,000 clones, about 78% occurring once. Source material: PBMCs. The receptor set was obtained from a woman aged 35 to 49 in good health and CMV-seropositive.

This clone was recorded only once. The J gene is TRBJ1-1, the V gene TRBV6-5; 9 bases agree with TRBD1. V shed 4 bases and J 2 bases; nucleotides not matched to a gene: 8. The CDR3 is 16 amino acids. The germline V gene has CDR1 MNHEY and CDR2 SVGAGI. The CDR3 loop is CASSFTGGIFNTEAFF. DNA for the CDR3: TGTGCCAGCAGTTTTACAGGGGGCATTTTCAACACTGAAGCTTTCTTT.

This clone occurred once. This chain uses TRBV29-1 with TRBJ2-5; tentative D call: TRBD2 (7 bases). The CDR3 has 15 residues. V lost 4 bases and J 4 bases, leaving 19 bases between the germline ends. CDR1 is SQVTM, CDR2 ANQGSEA, per germline. The CDR3 nucleotides are TGCAGCGTTGGGGCTATTGGGGGGGGCACAGAGACCCAGTACTTC. Translated: CSVGAIGGGTETQYF. Variable domain in full (rest from reference TRBV29-1 and TRBJ2-5): SAVISQKPSRDICQRGTSLTIQCQVDSQVTMMFWYRQQPGQSLTLIATANQGSEATYESGFVIDKFPISRPNLTFSTLTVSNMSPEDSSIYLCSVGAIGGGTETQYFGPGTRLLVL.

This chain uses TRBV7-2 with TRBJ2-2; D gene unclear. Trimming removed 0 bases at V and 5 bases at J, with 7 bases between. CDR3 length: 14 amino acids. Germline loops: CDR1 SGHTA, CDR2 FQGNSA. CDR3 in amino acids: CASSLAQRTGELFF. The CDR3, as DNA: TGTGCCAGCAGCTTAGCCCAGCGTACCGGGGAGCTGTTTTTT.

The chain carries TRBV5-1 and TRBJ1-2; no reliable D call. V lost 3 bases and J 7 bases, leaving 10 bases between the germline ends. Germline V gene sequence: CDR1 SGHRS, CDR2 YFSETQ. This CDR3 is 12 amino acids long. The chain's CDR3 is CASSSDWSGYTF. The DNA for the CDR3 is TGCGCCAGCAGCTCAGACTGGAGTGGCTACACCTTC.

This clone was observed a few times. The V and J genes are TRBV13 and TRBJ1-2; 7 bases match TRBD1. This CDR3 is 16 amino acids long. Losses at the gene ends were 3 bases for V and 6 bases for J; bases not matched to a gene: 13. The germline V gene encodes CDR1 PRHDT and CDR2 FYEKMQ (reference sequence). The chain's CDR3 is CASSFADPRDSNGYTF. CDR3 coding DNA: TGTGCCAGCAGCTTCGCTGACCCCCGGGACAGCAATGGCTACACCTTC.

The chain carries TRBV11-3 and TRBJ2-2; D may be TRBD1 (5 bases). The CDR3 sequence is 14 residues long. Germline V gene sequence: CDR1 SGHNT, CDR2 YENEEA. V was clipped by 4 bases and J by 6 bases, with 12 bases between them. CDR3 sequence reads: CASSSLQGAGELFF. CDR3 nucleotide sequence: TGTGCCAGCAGCTCGCTACAAGGGGCCGGGGAGCTGTTTTTT.